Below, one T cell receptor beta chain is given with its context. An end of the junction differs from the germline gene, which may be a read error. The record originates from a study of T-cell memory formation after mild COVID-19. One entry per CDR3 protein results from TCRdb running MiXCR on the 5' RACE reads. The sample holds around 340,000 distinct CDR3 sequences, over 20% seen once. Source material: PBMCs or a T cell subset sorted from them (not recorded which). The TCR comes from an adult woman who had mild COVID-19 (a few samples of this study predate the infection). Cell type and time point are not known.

CDR3 region: CASSFDRNQETQYF. The CDR3 DNA follows: TGTGCTAGCAGCTTCGACAGGAACCAAGAGACCCAGTACTTC. This rearrangement joins TRBV7-7 to TRBJ2-5, with D maybe TRBD1 (6 bases). From germline, CDR1 is SSHAT and CDR2 FNYEAQ (reference sequence). This CDR3 region has 14 residues. The variable domain in full, with the rest retrieved from reference TRBV7-7 and TRBJ2-5, is GAGVSQSPRYKVTKRGQDVTLRCDPISSHATLYWYQQALGQGPEFLTYFNYEAQPDKSGLPSDRFSAERPEGSISTLTIQRTEQRDSAMYRCASSFDRNQETQYFGPGTRLLVL.